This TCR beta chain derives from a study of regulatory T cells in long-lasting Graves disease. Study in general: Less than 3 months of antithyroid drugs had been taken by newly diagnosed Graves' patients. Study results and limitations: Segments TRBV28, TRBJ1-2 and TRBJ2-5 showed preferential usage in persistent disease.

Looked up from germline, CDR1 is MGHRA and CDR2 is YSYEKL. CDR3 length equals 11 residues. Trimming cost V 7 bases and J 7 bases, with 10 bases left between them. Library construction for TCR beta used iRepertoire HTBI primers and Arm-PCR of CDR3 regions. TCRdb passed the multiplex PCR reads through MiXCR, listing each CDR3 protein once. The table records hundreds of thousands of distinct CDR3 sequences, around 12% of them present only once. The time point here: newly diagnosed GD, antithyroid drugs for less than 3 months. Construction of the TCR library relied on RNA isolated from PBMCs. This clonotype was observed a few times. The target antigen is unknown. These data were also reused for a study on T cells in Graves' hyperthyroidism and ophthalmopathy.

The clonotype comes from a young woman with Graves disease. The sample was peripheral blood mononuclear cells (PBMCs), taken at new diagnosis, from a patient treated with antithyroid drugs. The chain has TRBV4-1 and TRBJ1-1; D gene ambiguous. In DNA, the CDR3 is TGCGCCAGCACGGGTGACCTTGAAGCTTTCTTT. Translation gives CASTGDLEAFF.